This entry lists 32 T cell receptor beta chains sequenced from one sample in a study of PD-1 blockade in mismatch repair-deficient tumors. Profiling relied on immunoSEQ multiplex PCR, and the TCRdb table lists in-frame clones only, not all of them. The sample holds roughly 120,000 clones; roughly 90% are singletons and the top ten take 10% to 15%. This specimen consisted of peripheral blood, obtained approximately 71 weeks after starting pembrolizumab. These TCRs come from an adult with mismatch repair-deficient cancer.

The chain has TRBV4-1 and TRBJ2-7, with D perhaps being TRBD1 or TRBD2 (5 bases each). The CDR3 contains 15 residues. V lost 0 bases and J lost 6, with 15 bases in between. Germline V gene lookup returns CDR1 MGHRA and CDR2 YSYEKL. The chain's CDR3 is CASSQDLSFGTEQYF. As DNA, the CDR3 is TGCGCCAGCAGCCAAGATCTTTCGTTCGGGACCGAGCAGTACTTC.

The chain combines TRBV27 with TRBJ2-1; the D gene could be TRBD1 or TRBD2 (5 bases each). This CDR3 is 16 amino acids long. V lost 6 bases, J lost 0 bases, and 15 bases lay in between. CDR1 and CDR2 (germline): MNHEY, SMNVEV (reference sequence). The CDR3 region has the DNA TGTGCCAGCAGGGCCGGGACGGCAGTCTCCTACAATGAGCAGTTCTTC. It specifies CASRAGTAVSYNEQFF.

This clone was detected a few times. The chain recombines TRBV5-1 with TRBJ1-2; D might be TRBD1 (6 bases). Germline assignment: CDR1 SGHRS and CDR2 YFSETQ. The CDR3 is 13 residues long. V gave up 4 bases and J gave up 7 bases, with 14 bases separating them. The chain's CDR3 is CASSQAGAVGYTF. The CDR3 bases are TGCGCCAGCAGCCAAGCGGGGGCGGTTGGCTACACCTTC.

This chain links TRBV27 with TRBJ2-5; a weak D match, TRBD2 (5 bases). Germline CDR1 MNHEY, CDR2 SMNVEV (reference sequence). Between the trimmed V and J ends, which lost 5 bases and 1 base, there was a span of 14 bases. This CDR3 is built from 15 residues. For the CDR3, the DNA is TGTGCCAGCAGTCCCGGGATTTTACCCCAAGAGACCCAGTACTTC. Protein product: CASSPGILPQETQYF.

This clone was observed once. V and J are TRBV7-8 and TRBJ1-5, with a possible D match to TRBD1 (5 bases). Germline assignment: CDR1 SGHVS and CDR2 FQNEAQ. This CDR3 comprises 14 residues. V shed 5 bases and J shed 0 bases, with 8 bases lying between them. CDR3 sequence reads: CASSDRYSNQPQHF. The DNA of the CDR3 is TGTGCCAGCAGCGACAGATATAGCAATCAGCCCCAGCATTTT.

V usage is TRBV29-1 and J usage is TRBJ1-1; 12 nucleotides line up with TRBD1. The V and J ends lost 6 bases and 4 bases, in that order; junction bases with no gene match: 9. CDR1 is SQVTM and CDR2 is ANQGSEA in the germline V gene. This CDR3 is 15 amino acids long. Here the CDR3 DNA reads TGCAGCGTCGCCGGGACAGGGGGCTCAGGCACTGAAGCTTTCTTT. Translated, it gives CSVAGTGGSGTEAFF.

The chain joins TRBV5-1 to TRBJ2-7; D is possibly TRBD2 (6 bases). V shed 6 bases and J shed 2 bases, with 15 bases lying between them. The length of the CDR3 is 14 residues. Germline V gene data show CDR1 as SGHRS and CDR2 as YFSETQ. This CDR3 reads CASTDPGRTYEQYF. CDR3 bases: TGCGCCAGCACCGATCCGGGGAGGACCTACGAGCAGTACTTC.

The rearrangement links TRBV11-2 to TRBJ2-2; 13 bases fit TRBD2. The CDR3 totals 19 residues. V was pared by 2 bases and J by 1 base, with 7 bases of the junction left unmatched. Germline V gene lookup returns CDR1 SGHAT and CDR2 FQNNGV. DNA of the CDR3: TGTGCCAGCAGCTTAATCACTAGCGGGAGGGCCGTGAACACCGGGGAGCTGTTTTTT. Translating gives CASSLITSGRAVNTGELFF.

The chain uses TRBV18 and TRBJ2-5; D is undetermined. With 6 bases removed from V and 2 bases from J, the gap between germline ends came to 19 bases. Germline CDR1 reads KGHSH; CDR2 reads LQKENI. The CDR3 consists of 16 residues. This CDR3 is CASSVVHSAQQETQYF. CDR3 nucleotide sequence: TGTGCCAGCTCCGTCGTACACAGCGCCCAACAAGAGACCCAGTACTTC.

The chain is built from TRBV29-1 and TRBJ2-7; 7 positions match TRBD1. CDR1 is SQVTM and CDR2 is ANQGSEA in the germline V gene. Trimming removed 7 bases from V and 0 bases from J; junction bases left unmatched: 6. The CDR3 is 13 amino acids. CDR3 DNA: TGCAGCGCCTCGGACAGGAACTCCTACGAGCAGTACTTC. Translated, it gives CSASDRNSYEQYF.

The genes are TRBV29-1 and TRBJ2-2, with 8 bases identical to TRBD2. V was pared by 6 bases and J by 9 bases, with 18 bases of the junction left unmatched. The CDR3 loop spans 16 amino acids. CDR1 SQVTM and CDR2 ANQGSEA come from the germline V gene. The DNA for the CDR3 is TGCAGCGTCGCAATAGCGGGAAGGGGTCTTTCGAGGGAGCTGTTTTTT. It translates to CSVAIAGRGLSRELFF.

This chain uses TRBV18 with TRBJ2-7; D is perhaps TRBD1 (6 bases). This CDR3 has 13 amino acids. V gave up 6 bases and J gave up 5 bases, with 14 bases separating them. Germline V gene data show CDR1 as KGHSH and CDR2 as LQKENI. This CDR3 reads CASSHRVEHEQYF. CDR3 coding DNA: TGTGCCAGCTCCCACAGGGTAGAGCACGAGCAGTACTTC.

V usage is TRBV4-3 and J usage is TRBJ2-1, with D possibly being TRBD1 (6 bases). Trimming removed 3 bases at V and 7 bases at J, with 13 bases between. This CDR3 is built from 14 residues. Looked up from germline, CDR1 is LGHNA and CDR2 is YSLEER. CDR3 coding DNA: TGCGCCAGCAGCCAGGCCGGGACACTTAATGAGCAGTTCTTC. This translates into CASSQAGTLNEQFF.

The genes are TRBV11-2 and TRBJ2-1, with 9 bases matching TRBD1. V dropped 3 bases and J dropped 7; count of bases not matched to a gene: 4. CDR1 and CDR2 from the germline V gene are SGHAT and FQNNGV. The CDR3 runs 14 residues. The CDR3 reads CASSFGTGWNEQFF. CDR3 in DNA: TGTGCCAGCAGCTTCGGGACAGGGTGGAATGAGCAGTTCTTC.

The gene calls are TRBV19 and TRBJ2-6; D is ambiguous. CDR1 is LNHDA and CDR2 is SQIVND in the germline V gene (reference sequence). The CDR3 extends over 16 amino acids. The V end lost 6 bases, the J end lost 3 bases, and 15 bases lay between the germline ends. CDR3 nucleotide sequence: TGTGCCAGTAGCGGTCCCGGGCTCGGTGGGGCCAACGTCCTGACTTTC. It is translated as CASSGPGLGGANVLTF. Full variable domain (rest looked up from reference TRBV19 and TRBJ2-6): DGGITQSPKYLFRKEGQNVTLSCEQNLNHDAMYWYRQDPGQGLRLIYYSQIVNDFQKGDIAEGYSVSREKKESFPLTVTSAQKNPTAFYLCASSGPGLGGANVLTFGAGSRLTVL.

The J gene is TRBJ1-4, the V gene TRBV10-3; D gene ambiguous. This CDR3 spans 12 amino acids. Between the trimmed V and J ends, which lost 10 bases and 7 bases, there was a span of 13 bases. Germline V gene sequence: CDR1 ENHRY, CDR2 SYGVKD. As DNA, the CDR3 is TGTGCCACCAAAGGACGCCGTGAAAAACTGTTTTTT. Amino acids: CATKGRREKLFF.

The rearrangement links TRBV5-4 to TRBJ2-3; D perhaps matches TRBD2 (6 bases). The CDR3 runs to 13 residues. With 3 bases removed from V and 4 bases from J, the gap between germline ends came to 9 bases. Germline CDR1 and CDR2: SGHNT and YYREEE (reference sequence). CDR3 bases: TGTGCCAGCAGCTCACGACTAGCAGATACGCAGTATTTT. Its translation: CASSSRLADTQYF.

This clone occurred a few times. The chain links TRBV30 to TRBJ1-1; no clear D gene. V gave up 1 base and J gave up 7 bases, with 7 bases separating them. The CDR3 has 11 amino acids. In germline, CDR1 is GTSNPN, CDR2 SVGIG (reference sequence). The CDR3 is CAWSALYEAFF. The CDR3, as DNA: TGTGCCTGGAGTGCCTTATATGAAGCTTTCTTT.

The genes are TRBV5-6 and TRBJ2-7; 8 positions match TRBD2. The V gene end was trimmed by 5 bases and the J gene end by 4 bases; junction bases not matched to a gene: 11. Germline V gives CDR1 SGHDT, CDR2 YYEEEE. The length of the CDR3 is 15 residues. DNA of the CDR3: TGTGCCAGCAGGCCTTTGTCCAGCGGGGGATACGAGCAGTACTTC. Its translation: CASRPLSSGGYEQYF.

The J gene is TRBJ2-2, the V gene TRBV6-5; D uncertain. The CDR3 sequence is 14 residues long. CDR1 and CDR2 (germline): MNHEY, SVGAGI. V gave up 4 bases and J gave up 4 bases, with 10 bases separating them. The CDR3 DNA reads TGTGCCAGCAGTTGGCGCGGAATCACCGGGGAGCTGTTTTTT. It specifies CASSWRGITGELFF.

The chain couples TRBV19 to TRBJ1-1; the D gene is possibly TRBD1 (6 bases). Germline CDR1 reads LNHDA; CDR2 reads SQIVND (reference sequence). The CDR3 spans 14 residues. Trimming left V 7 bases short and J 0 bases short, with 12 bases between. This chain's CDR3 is CASTPRGVNTEAFF. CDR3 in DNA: TGTGCCAGTACCCCGAGGGGGGTGAACACTGAAGCTTTCTTT.

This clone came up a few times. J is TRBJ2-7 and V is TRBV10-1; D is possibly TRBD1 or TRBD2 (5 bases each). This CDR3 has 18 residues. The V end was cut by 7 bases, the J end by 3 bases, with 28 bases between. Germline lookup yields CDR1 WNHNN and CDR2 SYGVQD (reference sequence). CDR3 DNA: TGCGCCAGCAACGAGGGACGGAAAAGGGGAAACCAGAACTACGAGCAGTACTTC. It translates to CASNEGRKRGNQNYEQYF.

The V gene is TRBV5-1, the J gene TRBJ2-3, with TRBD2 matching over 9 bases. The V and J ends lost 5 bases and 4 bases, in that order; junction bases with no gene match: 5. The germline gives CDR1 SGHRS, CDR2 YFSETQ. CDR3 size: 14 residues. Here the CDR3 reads CASSGREGPDTQYF. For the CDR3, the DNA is TGCGCCAGCAGTGGGCGGGAGGGCCCAGATACGCAGTATTTT.

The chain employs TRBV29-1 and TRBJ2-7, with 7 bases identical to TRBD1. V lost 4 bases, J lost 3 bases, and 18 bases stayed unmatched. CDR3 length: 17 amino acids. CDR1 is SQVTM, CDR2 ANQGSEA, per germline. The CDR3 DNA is TGCAGCGTTGCCTTGCTTCGGCGAACGGGACAGAACTACGAGCAGTACTTC. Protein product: CSVALLRRTGQNYEQYF.

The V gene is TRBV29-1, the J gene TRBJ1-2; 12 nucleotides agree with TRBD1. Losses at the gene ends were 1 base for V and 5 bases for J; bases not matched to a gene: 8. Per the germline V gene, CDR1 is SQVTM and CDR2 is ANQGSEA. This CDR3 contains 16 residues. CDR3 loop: CSVEVGQGAVGYGYTF. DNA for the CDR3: TGCAGCGTTGAAGTGGGACAGGGGGCGGTAGGGTATGGCTACACCTTC. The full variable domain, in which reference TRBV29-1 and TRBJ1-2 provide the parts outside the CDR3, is SAVISQKPSRDICQRGTSLTIQCQVDSQVTMMFWYRQQPGQSLTLIATANQGSEATYESGFVIDKFPISRPNLTFSTLTVSNMSPEDSSIYLCSVEVGQGAVGYGYTFGSGTRLTVV.

CDR3 loop: CATSGAGGAGELFF. The CDR3 nucleotides read TGTGCCACCAGTGGGGCGGGAGGGGCCGGGGAGCTGTTTTTT. The rearrangement uses TRBV15 and TRBJ2-2; 9 nucleotides line up with TRBD2. The CDR3 has 14 amino acids. V was pared by 6 bases and J by 6 bases, with 5 bases of the junction left unmatched. Germline values: CDR1 LNHNV, CDR2 YYDKDF (reference sequence).

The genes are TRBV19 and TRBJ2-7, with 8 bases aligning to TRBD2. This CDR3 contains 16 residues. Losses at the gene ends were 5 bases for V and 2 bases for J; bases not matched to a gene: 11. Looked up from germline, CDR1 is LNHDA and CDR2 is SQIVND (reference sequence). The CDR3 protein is CASSQELAALAYEQYF. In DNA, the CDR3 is TGTGCCAGTAGTCAGGAACTAGCGGCGCTAGCCTACGAGCAGTACTTC.

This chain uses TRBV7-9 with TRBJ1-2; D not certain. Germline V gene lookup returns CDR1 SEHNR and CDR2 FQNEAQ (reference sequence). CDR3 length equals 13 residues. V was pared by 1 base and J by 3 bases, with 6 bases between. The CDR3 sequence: CASSLGRDYGYTF. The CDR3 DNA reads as TGTGCCAGCAGCTTAGGGCGGGACTATGGCTACACCTTC.

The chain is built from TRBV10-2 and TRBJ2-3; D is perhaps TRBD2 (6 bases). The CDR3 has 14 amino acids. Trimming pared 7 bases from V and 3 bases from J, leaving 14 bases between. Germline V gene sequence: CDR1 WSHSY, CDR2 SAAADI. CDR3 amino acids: CASKEGSGTDTQYF. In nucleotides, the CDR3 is TGCGCCAGCAAGGAGGGTAGCGGAACAGATACGCAGTATTTT.

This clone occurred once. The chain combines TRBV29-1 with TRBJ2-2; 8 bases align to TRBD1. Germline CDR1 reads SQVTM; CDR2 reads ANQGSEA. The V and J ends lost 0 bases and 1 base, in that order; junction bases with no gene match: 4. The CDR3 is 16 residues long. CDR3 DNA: TGCAGCGTTGAAGACTACGGGACAGGGAACACCGGGGAGCTGTTTTTT. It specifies CSVEDYGTGNTGELFF.

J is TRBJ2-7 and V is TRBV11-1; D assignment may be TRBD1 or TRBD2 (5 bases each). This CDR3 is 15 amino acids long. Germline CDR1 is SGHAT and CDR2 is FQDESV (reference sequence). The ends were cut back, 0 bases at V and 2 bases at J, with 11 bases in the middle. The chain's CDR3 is CASSLAGTSTYEQYF. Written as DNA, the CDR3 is TGTGCCAGCAGCTTAGCCGGGACGTCAACCTACGAGCAGTACTTC.

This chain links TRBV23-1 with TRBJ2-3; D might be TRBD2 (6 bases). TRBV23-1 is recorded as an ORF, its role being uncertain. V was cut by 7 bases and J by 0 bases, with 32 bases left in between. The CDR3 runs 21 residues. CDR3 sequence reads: CASTPSRGGAGRKFSTDTQYF. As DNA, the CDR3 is TGCGCCAGCACCCCAAGTCGGGGTGGCGCAGGGAGGAAATTTAGCACAGATACGCAGTATTTT.